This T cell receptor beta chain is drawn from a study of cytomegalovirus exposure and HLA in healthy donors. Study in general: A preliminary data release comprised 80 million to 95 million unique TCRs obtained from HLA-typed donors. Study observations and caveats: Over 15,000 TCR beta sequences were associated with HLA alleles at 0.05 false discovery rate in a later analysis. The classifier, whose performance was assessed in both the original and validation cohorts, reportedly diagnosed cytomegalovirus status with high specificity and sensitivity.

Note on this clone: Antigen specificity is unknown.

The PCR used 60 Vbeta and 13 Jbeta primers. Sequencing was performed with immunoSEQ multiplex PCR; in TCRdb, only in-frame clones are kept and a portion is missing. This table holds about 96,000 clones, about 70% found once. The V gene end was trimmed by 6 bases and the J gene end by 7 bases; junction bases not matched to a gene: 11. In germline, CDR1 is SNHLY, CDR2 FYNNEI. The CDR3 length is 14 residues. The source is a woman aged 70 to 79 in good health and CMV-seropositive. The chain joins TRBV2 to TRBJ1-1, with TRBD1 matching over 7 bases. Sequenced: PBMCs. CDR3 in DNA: TGTGCCAGCAGAACCGGGACAGCTGACGGTGAAGCTTTCTTT. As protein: CASRTGTADGEAFF.